Presented here are 32 T cell receptor beta chains from one specimen sequenced in a study of blood T cell repertoires in COVID-19. This table comes from immunoSEQ multiplex PCR, and its TCRdb copy is limited to in-frame clones, with some not included. The profile covers a few hundred thousand clones, with 80% to 90% appearing a single time and roughly 1% taken by the ten largest. Sequencing used PBMCs or T cells enriched from blood (not recorded which). These receptors were taken from a man between 18 and 35 years old who had recovered from COVID-19.

The J gene is TRBJ2-7, the V gene TRBV4-1; no clear D gene. The CDR3 consists of 15 residues. CDR1 is MGHRA, CDR2 YSYEKL, per germline. The V end lost 4 bases, the J end lost 3 bases, and 16 bases lay between the germline ends. This CDR3 is CASSLQLQVSYEQYF. In DNA, the CDR3 is TGCGCCAGCAGCCTCCAACTTCAGGTCAGCTACGAGCAGTACTTC.

The gene calls are TRBV24-1 and TRBJ2-3, with 7 bases fitting TRBD1. Germline CDR1 KGHDR, CDR2 SFDVKD. The CDR3 runs to 13 residues. Losses at the gene ends were 9 bases for V and 6 bases for J; bases not matched to a gene: 8. In DNA form, the CDR3 reads TGTGCCACCGGGGTAGGGGGCAAGGATACGCAGTATTTT. Protein sequence: CATGVGGKDTQYF.

This chain links TRBV11-2 with TRBJ2-7, with D uncertain. The CDR3 loop spans 12 amino acids. Germline CDR1 and CDR2: SGHAT and FQNNGV. V gave up 4 bases and J gave up 4 bases, with 8 bases separating them. The CDR3 region has the DNA TGTGCCAGCAGCTCCAGTTGGTACGAGCAGTACTTC. It codes for CASSSSWYEQYF.

This clone was observed a handful of times. The CDR3 loop reads CASSPRHGSGELFF. For the CDR3, the DNA is TGTGCCAGCAGCCCCAGACATGGGTCCGGGGAGCTGTTTTTT. The chain uses TRBV9 and TRBJ2-2, with D hard to call. Trimming removed 4 bases from V and 6 bases from J, with 13 bases in between. This CDR3 region has 14 residues. The germline V gene encodes CDR1 SGDLS and CDR2 YYNGEE.

A single count supports this clone. V is TRBV27 and J is TRBJ1-5; tentatively, D is TRBD1 (6 bases). Trimming took 1 base from V and 2 from J, leaving 15 bases between them. This CDR3 contains 17 residues. Germline CDR1 and CDR2: MNHEY and SMNVEV (reference sequence). The DNA for the CDR3 is TGTGCCAGCAGTTTATGGGTCAGGGGTATTTGCAATCAGCCCCAGCATTTT. This codes for CASSLWVRGICNQPQHF.

The V call is TRBV29-1, the J call TRBJ1-4; TRBD1 is a possible D gene (6 bases). Between the trimmed V and J ends, which lost 4 bases and 3 bases, there was a span of 12 bases. Germline loops: CDR1 SQVTM, CDR2 ANQGSEA. The CDR3 is 14 amino acids. The chain's CDR3 is CSVATGTSNEKLFF. The CDR3 nucleotides read TGCAGCGTTGCAACCGGGACATCTAATGAAAAACTGTTTTTT.

The V call is TRBV11-1, the J call TRBJ2-1; the match to TRBD2 covers 11 bases. Germline V gives CDR1 SGHAT, CDR2 FQDESV (reference sequence). This CDR3 region has 16 residues. V was pared by 3 bases and J by 2 bases, with 3 bases of the junction left unmatched. In DNA, the CDR3 is TGTGCCAGCAGCTTGTTGACTAGCGGGGCCTACAATGAGCAGTTCTTC. Amino acids: CASSLLTSGAYNEQFF. The entire variable domain, with the rest obtained from reference TRBV11-1 and TRBJ2-1, is as follows: EAEVAQSPRYKITEKSQAVAFWCDPISGHATLYWYRQILGQGPELLVQFQDESVVDDSQLPKDRFSAERLKGVDSTLKIQPAELGDSAMYLCASSLLTSGAYNEQFFGPGTRLTVL.

This rearrangement joins TRBV15 to TRBJ2-2; maybe TRBD2 (6 bases). The germline V gene encodes CDR1 LNHNV and CDR2 YYDKDF (reference sequence). Trimming took off 6 bases at V and 7 bases at J, with 9 bases between the two ends. CDR3 size: 12 residues. CDR3 coding DNA: TGTGCCACCAGTAAGACTAGCGGGGAGCTGTTTTTT. Protein product: CATSKTSGELFF.

This clone was counted once. The chain recombines TRBV2 with TRBJ1-2, with D possibly TRBD1 on 5 matching bases. CDR3 size: 16 residues. V dropped 4 bases and J dropped 7 bases, with 22 bases sitting between them. Germline values: CDR1 SNHLY, CDR2 FYNNEI. As DNA, the CDR3 is TGTGCCAGCAGTGTAGCAGGAAGGGGCCTACAGACTGGCTACACCTTC. Translation: CASSVAGRGLQTGYTF.

The chain is built from TRBV14 and TRBJ1-3, with D possibly matching TRBD1 (6 bases). This CDR3 is built from 13 residues. From germline, CDR1 is SGHDN and CDR2 FVKESK. The V end lost 2 bases, the J end lost 7 bases, and 9 bases lay between the germline ends. CDR3 sequence (DNA): TGTGCCAGCAGCCAACTCAGGGGCAACACCATATATTTT. Amino acid sequence: CASSQLRGNTIYF. The whole variable domain, remainder taken from reference TRBV14 and TRBJ1-3, is EAGVTQFPSHSVIEKGQTVTLRCDPISGHDNLYWYRRVMGKEIKFLLHFVKESKQDESGMPNNRFLAERTGGTYSTLKVQPAELEDSGVYFCASSQLRGNTIYFGEGSWLTVV.

CDR3 loop: CASSQTSGGYEQYF. Here the CDR3 DNA reads TGTGCCAGCAGCCAGACTAGCGGGGGTTACGAGCAGTACTTC. The chain carries TRBV2 and TRBJ2-7; 12 positions match TRBD2. The CDR3 totals 14 residues. Germline lookup yields CDR1 SNHLY and CDR2 FYNNEI. V dropped 6 bases and J dropped 4; count of bases not matched to a gene: 4.

The chain employs TRBV11-2 and TRBJ1-1; D perhaps matches TRBD1 (6 bases). Trimming stripped 1 base from V and 5 bases from J, with 14 bases between. Germline V lookup: CDR1 SGHAT, CDR2 FQNNGV. The CDR3 runs 15 residues. CDR3 loop: CASSLVFGGRTEAFF. The CDR3 coding sequence is TGTGCCAGCAGCTTAGTTTTCGGGGGGCGAACTGAAGCTTTCTTT.

The chain couples TRBV7-9 to TRBJ2-7; 7 nucleotides line up with TRBD1. This CDR3 has 12 amino acids. Germline V gene lookup returns CDR1 SEHNR and CDR2 FQNEAQ (reference sequence). V lost 8 bases to trimming and J lost 3 bases; unmatched junction nucleotides: 4. CDR3 sequence (DNA): TGTGCCAGCTCGGGACAGATCTACGAGCAGTACTTC. It is translated as CASSGQIYEQYF. Looking up the rest from reference TRBV7-9 and TRBJ2-7 gives the full variable domain: DTGVSQNPRHKITKRGQNVTFRCDPISEHNRLYWYRQTLGQGPEFLTYFQNEAQLEKSRLLSDRFSAERPKGSFSTLEIQRTEQGDSAMYLCASSGQIYEQYFGPGTRLTVT.

The chain carries TRBV4-3 and TRBJ2-3; 7 nucleotides agree with TRBD2. The germline gives CDR1 LGHNA, CDR2 YSLEER. This CDR3 contains 17 residues. Trimming at V came to 0 bases and at J to 4 bases, leaving 10 bases not matched to a gene. The DNA for the CDR3 is TGCGCCAGCAGCCAAGAGTTATTGGGCGGGAGACCAGATACGCAGTATTTT. Protein: CASSQELLGGRPDTQYF.

The chain uses TRBV9 and TRBJ1-4, with unresolved D. Germline CDR1 SGDLS, CDR2 YYNGEE. Trimming removed 0 bases from V and 8 bases from J, with 14 bases in between. This CDR3 contains 15 residues. The CDR3 DNA reads as TGTGCCAGCAGCGTAGGGGCGGGGAAAGGCGAAAAACTGTTTTTT. It translates to CASSVGAGKGEKLFF.

This clone was counted once. This chain joins TRBV6-5 and TRBJ2-3; D unclear. This CDR3 has 16 amino acids. The germline V gene has CDR1 MNHEY and CDR2 SVGAGI. V lost 0 bases, J lost 0 bases, and 10 bases lay in between. As DNA, the CDR3 is TGTGCCAGCAGTTACTCAGCAGGCCTGAGCACAGATACGCAGTATTTT. This codes for CASSYSAGLSTDTQYF.

The chain has TRBV12-3 or TRBV12-4 and TRBJ2-7, with 7 bases fitting TRBD2. V lost 8 bases and J lost 4; bases outside the gene matches: 8. This CDR3 region has 13 residues. In DNA, the CDR3 is TGTGCCAGCTCCGCGGGGGTTTCTTACGAGCAGTACTTC. Its translation is CASSAGVSYEQYF.

The chain is built from TRBV6-5 and TRBJ1-2; the D gene is possibly TRBD1 (5 bases). Trimming pared 6 bases from V and 6 bases from J, leaving 14 bases between. The CDR3 totals 13 residues. Looked up from germline, CDR1 is MNHEY and CDR2 is SVGAGI. The CDR3: CASRVGGDDGYTF. The CDR3 nucleotides read TGTGCCAGCAGGGTGGGAGGGGATGATGGCTACACCTTC.

The rearrangement joins TRBV29-1 to TRBJ2-7, with 7 nucleotides matching TRBD1. The CDR3 covers 13 residues. V lost 6 bases to trimming and J lost 2 bases; unmatched junction nucleotides: 7. CDR1 is SQVTM and CDR2 is ANQGSEA in the germline V gene. CDR3 nucleotide sequence: TGCAGCGTGAGACAGGGTGGGACCTACGAGCAGTACTTC. Its translation: CSVRQGGTYEQYF.

In DNA form, the CDR3 reads TGTGCCAGCAGCGTAAACAGGGGTTCACCCCTCCACTTT. Translation: CASSVNRGSPLHF. J is TRBJ1-6 and V is TRBV9; 7 nucleotides line up with TRBD1. The J segment lost 9 bases and the V segment lost 1 base, leaving 1 base of the junction unmatched. Germline assignment: CDR1 SGDLS and CDR2 YYNGEE. CDR3 length equals 13 residues.

The genes are TRBV7-9 and TRBJ1-5; possible D gene TRBD1, 5 bases. Trimming took 5 bases from V and 5 from J, leaving 22 bases between them. The CDR3 is 17 amino acids. The germline V gene has CDR1 SEHNR and CDR2 FQNEAQ (reference sequence). In DNA form, the CDR3 reads TGTGCCAGCAGCCACATTGGACATTCAGGTCGTCATCAGCCCCAGCATTTT. Translated: CASSHIGHSGRHQPQHF.

This clone was found once. The CDR3 protein is CASSQAGQPQHF. CDR3 nucleotides: TGTGCCAGCAGTCAAGCAGGTCAGCCCCAGCATTTT. This chain joins TRBV7-2 and TRBJ1-5; no firm D call. V was shortened by 6 bases and J by 6 bases, with 9 bases between the two germline ends. Germline CDR1 and CDR2: SGHTA and FQGNSA. This CDR3 contains 12 residues. Based on the CDR3 plus reference TRBV7-2 and TRBJ1-5, the full variable domain is GAGVSQSPSNKVTEKGKDVELRCDPISGHTALYWYRQSLGQGLEFLIYFQGNSAPDKSGLPSDRFSAERTGGSVSTLTIQRTQQEDSAVYLCASSQAGQPQHFGDGTRLSIL.

The chain couples TRBV7-9 to TRBJ1-1; weak D call: TRBD1 (5 bases). The CDR3 loop spans 13 amino acids. Trimming took 3 bases from V and 3 from J, leaving 8 bases between them. CDR1 and CDR2 from the germline V gene are SEHNR and FQNEAQ (reference sequence). CDR3 nucleotide sequence: TGTGCCAGCAGCTTTGGCAGGGACACTGAAGCTTTCTTT. Its translation: CASSFGRDTEAFF.

This clone was counted between two and nine times. The chain combines TRBV20-1 with TRBJ1-1; D is perhaps TRBD1 (5 bases). Trimming removed 3 bases at V and 0 bases at J, with 11 bases between. Germline CDR1 is DFQATT and CDR2 is SNEGSKA (reference sequence). The CDR3 has 14 residues. The CDR3 region has the DNA TGCAGTGCTAGTCCTGGGGCGGTGAACACTGAAGCTTTCTTT. Amino acids: CSASPGAVNTEAFF.

A single count supports this clone. This rearrangement joins TRBV7-9 to TRBJ1-5; 7 positions match TRBD1. The V gene's germline CDR1 is SEHNR and CDR2 FQNEAQ (reference sequence). V lost 5 bases, J lost 6 bases, and 4 bases stayed unmatched. The CDR3 is 13 residues long. The DNA of the CDR3 is TGTGCCAGCAGCCCGACAGGGCCTCAGCCCCAGCATTTT. It encodes CASSPTGPQPQHF.

This clone was seen more than once but under ten times. The CDR3 loop is CASSLLSAGVETQYF. The CDR3 DNA follows: TGTGCCAGCAGCTTACTTTCGGCGGGAGTAGAGACCCAGTACTTC. The chain recombines TRBV7-9 with TRBJ2-5; the match to TRBD2 covers 7 bases. From germline, CDR1 is SEHNR and CDR2 FQNEAQ (reference sequence). The CDR3 is made up of 15 amino acids. The junction had 7 bases not matched to a gene; V was cut back by 2 bases and J by 4 bases.

Only a few counts were recorded for this clone. This chain uses TRBV7-2 with TRBJ2-2; weak D call: TRBD2 (6 bases). V was pared by 5 bases and J by 2 bases, with 12 bases between. CDR1 is SGHTA, CDR2 FQGNSA, per germline. This CDR3 has 15 amino acids. Here the CDR3 reads CASSPQRANTGELFF. The DNA for the CDR3 is TGTGCCAGCAGCCCACAGCGGGCCAACACCGGGGAGCTGTTTTTT.

The chain uses TRBV9 and TRBJ2-2; the match to TRBD1 covers 7 bases. V dropped 4 bases and J dropped 2; count of bases not matched to a gene: 5. CDR1 is SGDLS, CDR2 YYNGEE, per germline. The CDR3 sequence is 15 residues long. CDR3 amino acids: CASSPTGENTGELFF. CDR3 DNA sequence: TGTGCCAGCAGCCCAACAGGGGAAAACACCGGGGAGCTGTTTTTT.

This sequence joins TRBV7-9 and TRBJ1-1; D is ambiguous. The germline CDR1 and CDR2 sequences are SEHNR and FQNEAQ (reference sequence). The V end lost 7 bases, the J end lost 1 base, and 16 bases lay between the germline ends. There are 15 residues in the CDR3. The CDR3: CASIPDSTSNTEAFF. The CDR3 DNA follows: TGTGCCAGCATCCCCGATAGCACATCGAACACTGAAGCTTTCTTT.

The J gene is TRBJ2-7, the V gene TRBV27, with 7 nucleotides matching TRBD2. Per germline, CDR1 MNHEY and CDR2 SMNVEV (reference sequence). The CDR3 length is 11 residues. CDR3 in amino acids: CVSRGVGEQYF. CDR3 nucleotide sequence: TGTGTAAGCCGGGGGGTAGGCGAGCAGTACTTC.

The V call is TRBV7-6, the J call TRBJ1-1, with TRBD1 as a possible D gene (6 bases). Trimming took 5 bases from V and 5 from J, leaving 12 bases between them. CDR3 length equals 13 residues. Germline V gene lookup returns CDR1 SGHVS and CDR2 FNYEAQ. CDR3: CASSQRGGTEAFF. DNA of the CDR3: TGTGCCAGCAGCCAAAGGGGGGGTACTGAAGCTTTCTTT. Full variable domain (outside the CDR3, taken from reference TRBV7-6 and TRBJ1-1): GAGVSQSPRYKVTKRGQDVALRCDPISGHVSLYWYRQALGQGPEFLTYFNYEAQQDKSGLPNDRFSAERPEGSISTLTIQRTEQRDSAMYRCASSQRGGTEAFFGQGTRLTVV.

This chain connects TRBV5-1 to TRBJ1-3, with D perhaps matching TRBD1 (5 bases). From germline, CDR1 is SGHRS and CDR2 YFSETQ. The CDR3 runs to 15 residues. Trimming pared 4 bases from V and 0 bases from J, leaving 11 bases between. The CDR3 reads CASSVTESSGNTIYF. The DNA of the CDR3 is TGCGCCAGCAGCGTGACAGAGAGCTCTGGAAACACCATATATTTT. The full variable domain, rest sourced from reference TRBV5-1 and TRBJ1-3, is KAGVTQTPRYLIKTRGQQVTLSCSPISGHRSVSWYQQTPGQGLQFLFEYFSETQRNKGNFPGRFSGRQFSNSRSEMNVSTLELGDSALYLCASSVTESSGNTIYFGEGSWLTVV.